The next 28 T cell receptor beta chains were all read from a single sample in a study of T-cell reconstitution after alpha-beta-depleted transplantation in children. Using unique molecular identifiers, the investigators prepared the TCRbeta library. TCRdb recomputed calls from the PCR reads with MiXCR, one row per CDR3 protein. This sample has around 580,000 distinct CDR3 sequences, with 27% found just once. The specimen was PBMCs, collected before TCRalphabeta/CD19-depleted stem cell transplant. The receptor set was obtained from a boy under two years old with Wiskott-Aldrich syndrome, due to receive a stem cell transplant.

This rearrangement joins TRBV7-6 to TRBJ2-5; D might be TRBD2 (5 bases). Germline V gives CDR1 SGHVS, CDR2 FNYEAQ. V was clipped by 3 bases and J by 5 bases, with 13 bases between them. This CDR3 spans 14 amino acids. In DNA form, the CDR3 reads TGTGCCAGCAGCTTTCGGTTATCGGGGGAGACCCAGTACTTC. This sequence encodes CASSFRLSGETQYF.

This clonotype was picked up a small number of times. The V and J genes are TRBV5-6 and TRBJ2-1; 7 positions match TRBD2. V trimming: 6 bases; J trimming: 3 bases; junction bases outside the gene matches: 9. The CDR3 runs to 15 residues. Germline V lookup: CDR1 SGHDT, CDR2 YYEEEE. The DNA for the CDR3 is TGTGCCAGCACATTTGGGCTAGCGGTCTACAATGAGCAGTTCTTC. Its translation: CASTFGLAVYNEQFF.

This sequence joins TRBV28 and TRBJ1-1, with D possibly matching TRBD1 (6 bases). CDR1 is MDHEN, CDR2 SYDVKM, per germline. Trimming took 5 bases from V and 1 from J, leaving 11 bases between them. The CDR3 covers 14 residues. CDR3 sequence: CASSPNRENTEAFF. DNA of the CDR3: TGTGCCAGCAGTCCGAACAGGGAGAACACTGAAGCTTTCTTT.

The DNA of the CDR3 is TGTGCCAGCAGCTTAGGCGGGAGGGCCAGTGAGACCCAGTACTTC. Amino acids: CASSLGGRASETQYF. This chain links TRBV7-6 with TRBJ2-5, with 9 bases aligning to TRBD2. Losses at the gene ends were 1 base for V and 5 bases for J; bases not matched to a gene: 5. This CDR3 is 15 amino acids long. The germline V gene encodes CDR1 SGHVS and CDR2 FNYEAQ. Supplemented by reference TRBV7-6 and TRBJ2-5, the full variable domain reads GAGVSQSPRYKVTKRGQDVALRCDPISGHVSLYWYRQALGQGPEFLTYFNYEAQQDKSGLPNDRFSAERPEGSISTLTIQRTEQRDSAMYRCASSLGGRASETQYFGPGTRLLVL.

This clonotype was counted a few times. This chain uses TRBV7-9 with TRBJ2-7; 8 bases match TRBD1. The CDR3 has 14 residues. The J segment lost 2 bases and the V segment lost 5 bases, leaving 5 bases of the junction unmatched. Germline CDR1 reads SEHNR; CDR2 reads FQNEAQ (reference sequence). This chain's CDR3 is CASSARTGTYEQYF. DNA of the CDR3: TGTGCCAGCAGCGCAAGGACAGGGACCTACGAGCAGTACTTC.

This CDR3 is CSASGLGSREQFF. CDR3 DNA sequence: TGCAGTGCTAGTGGGCTCGGAAGTCGTGAGCAGTTCTTC. The chain carries TRBV20-1 and TRBJ2-1; D remains unclear. This CDR3 is built from 13 residues. Between the trimmed V and J ends, which lost 3 bases and 9 bases, there was a span of 15 bases. Per the germline V gene, CDR1 is DFQATT and CDR2 is SNEGSKA (reference sequence).

The J gene is TRBJ2-1, the V gene TRBV30; D not resolved. The CDR3 runs 10 residues. Germline CDR1 is GTSNPN and CDR2 is SVGIG (reference sequence). Deletions cut 1 base from V and 10 bases from J, with 5 bases between. As DNA, the CDR3 is TGTGCCTGGAGTGGGGGAGAGCAGTTCTTC. Translating it yields CAWSGGEQFF.

The chain is built from TRBV28 and TRBJ1-6, with no clear D. The V and J ends lost 4 bases and 7 bases respectively, with 11 bases between them. In germline, CDR1 is MDHEN, CDR2 SYDVKM. This CDR3 spans 14 amino acids. DNA for the CDR3: TGTGCCAGCAGTTCGCCGGGCAGCAATTCACCCCTCCACTTT. Protein sequence: CASSSPGSNSPLHF.

The table lists this clonotype with many counts. The rearrangement uses TRBV5-1 and TRBJ1-1, with no clear D. Germline V gene data show CDR1 as SGHRS and CDR2 as YFSETQ. V lost 2 bases to trimming and J lost 0 bases, with 5 bases between them. The CDR3 contains 13 residues. DNA for the CDR3: TGCGCCAGCAGCTTAAACCTGAACACTGAAGCTTTCTTT. As protein: CASSLNLNTEAFF.

V usage is TRBV5-1 and J usage is TRBJ2-5, with D perhaps TRBD2 (5 bases). The CDR3 loop spans 17 amino acids. Trimming stripped 4 bases from V and 5 bases from J, with 24 bases between. Germline V lookup: CDR1 SGHRS, CDR2 YFSETQ. The CDR3 coding sequence is TGCGCCAGCAGCCCCCCCGACTCCTTTGTGGGAGAGGAGACCCAGTACTTC. This translates into CASSPPDSFVGEETQYF.

The chain combines TRBV2 with TRBJ2-1, with TRBD2 identical over 12 bases. Per germline, CDR1 SNHLY and CDR2 FYNNEI. The CDR3 runs 15 residues. Trimming cost V 4 bases and J 8 bases; bases outside gene matches: 6. In DNA, the CDR3 is TGTGCCAGCAGTGGTCGGTCTAGCGGGAGGGATGAGCAGTTCTTC. It is translated as CASSGRSSGRDEQFF. Filled out from reference TRBV2 and TRBJ2-1, the complete variable domain reads EPEVTQTPSHQVTQMGQEVILRCVPISNHLYFYWYRQILGQKVEFLVSFYNNEISEKSEIFDDQFSVERPDGSNFTLKIRSTKLEDSAMYFCASSGRSSGRDEQFFGPGTRLTVL.

This clonotype has more than one count but fewer than ten. The gene calls are TRBV5-1 and TRBJ1-3, with D perhaps TRBD1 (6 bases). In germline, CDR1 is SGHRS, CDR2 YFSETQ. The length of the CDR3 is 15 residues. Between the trimmed V and J ends, which lost 0 bases and 4 bases, there was a span of 11 bases. This CDR3 is CASSLASQGGNTIYF. The CDR3 DNA reads TGCGCCAGCAGCTTGGCCTCACAGGGCGGAAACACCATATATTTT. Full variable domain (rest looked up from reference TRBV5-1 and TRBJ1-3): KAGVTQTPRYLIKTRGQQVTLSCSPISGHRSVSWYQQTPGQGLQFLFEYFSETQRNKGNFPGRFSGRQFSNSRSEMNVSTLELGDSALYLCASSLASQGGNTIYFGEGSWLTVV.

This clonotype was counted only a few times. This chain joins TRBV28 and TRBJ2-1, with 11 nucleotides matching TRBD2. V trimming: 10 bases; J trimming: 6 bases; junction bases outside the gene matches: 8. The CDR3 has 14 amino acids. The germline CDR1 and CDR2 sequences are MDHEN and SYDVKM. The CDR3 is CATQTSGILNEQFF. DNA for the CDR3: TGTGCCACCCAGACTAGCGGGATTCTCAATGAGCAGTTCTTC.

The gene calls are TRBV10-3 and TRBJ1-5; no firm D call. Trimming took off 0 bases at V and 0 bases at J, with 9 bases between the two ends. The V gene's germline CDR1 is ENHRY and CDR2 SYGVKD. CDR3 size: 16 residues. CDR3 residues: CAISESAPGSNQPQHF. The CDR3 DNA sequence: TGTGCCATCAGTGAGTCGGCCCCAGGTAGCAATCAGCCCCAGCATTTT.

The V and J genes are TRBV5-5 and TRBJ2-2; TRBD2 agrees at 8 bases. Germline trimming cut 0 bases from V and 6 bases from J; bases unmatched to any gene: 7. In germline, CDR1 is SGHKS, CDR2 YYEKEE (reference sequence). The CDR3 runs to 16 residues. The CDR3 coding sequence is TGTGCCAGCAGCTTGGCAGCGGGAGTGACTGCCGGGGAGCTGTTTTTT. Translation: CASSLAAGVTAGELFF. Complete variable domain (other parts from reference TRBV5-5 and TRBJ2-2): DAGVTQSPTHLIKTRGQQVTLRCSPISGHKSVSWYQQVLGQGPQFIFQYYEKEERGRGNFPDRFSARQFPNYSSELNVNALLLGDSALYLCASSLAAGVTAGELFFGEGSRLTVL.

This clonotype came up a few times. The chain is built from TRBV10-3 and TRBJ1-2, with TRBD1 matching over 10 bases. Germline CDR1 ENHRY, CDR2 SYGVKD. V was clipped by 5 bases and J by 4 bases; unmatched bases: 4. This CDR3 contains 14 residues. CDR3 in amino acids: CAISRDRGGYGYTF. In DNA form, the CDR3 reads TGTGCCATCAGTAGGGACAGGGGCGGCTATGGCTACACCTTC.

The V call is TRBV12-3 or TRBV12-4, the J call TRBJ2-2; D call uncertain. The CDR3 contains 9 residues. The V gene lost 8 bases and the J gene lost 9 bases, with 4 bases spanning the gap. The chain's CDR3 is CASGRELFF. The CDR3 coding sequence is TGTGCCAGCGGTAGGGAGCTGTTTTTT.

This clonotype was detected only a few times. The chain joins TRBV7-9 to TRBJ2-7; no clear D gene. The CDR3 loop spans 12 amino acids. The germline V gene encodes CDR1 SEHNR and CDR2 FQNEAQ (reference sequence). Trimming left V 6 bases short and J 7 bases short, with 13 bases between. CDR3 amino acids: CASSYQVGEQYF. The CDR3 DNA reads TGTGCCAGCAGTTATCAGGTCGGGGAGCAGTACTTC.

This clonotype was seen more than once but under ten times. The chain is built from TRBV10-3 and TRBJ2-3, with 9 bases that match TRBD2. V lost 4 bases to trimming and J lost 8 bases; unmatched junction nucleotides: 10. The V gene's germline CDR1 is ENHRY and CDR2 SYGVKD. There are 15 residues in the CDR3. Here the CDR3 reads CAISVGTSKGGTQYF. For the CDR3, the DNA is TGTGCCATCAGTGTTGGGACTAGCAAGGGGGGTACGCAGTATTTT.

Note on this clonotype: The junction and the germline gene differ at one end; a read error may be behind it. V is TRBV27 and J is TRBJ2-1; D remains unclear. The CDR3 runs 13 residues. Germline lookup yields CDR1 MNHEY and CDR2 SMNVEV (reference sequence). CDR3 sequence: CATSYAIHNEQFF. DNA of the CDR3: TGTGCCACCAGTTACGCCATACACAATGAGCAGTTCTTC.

The sample holds a few counts of this clonotype. V is TRBV5-1 and J is TRBJ2-3; 8 bases are shared with TRBD2. This CDR3 has 14 amino acids. Trimming at V came to 5 bases and at J to 2 bases, leaving 4 bases not matched to a gene. In germline, CDR1 is SGHRS, CDR2 YFSETQ. CDR3 amino acids: CASREAGVTDTQYF. The CDR3 coding sequence is TGCGCCAGCAGGGAAGCGGGAGTCACAGATACGCAGTATTTT. Variable domain in full (rest from reference TRBV5-1 and TRBJ2-3): KAGVTQTPRYLIKTRGQQVTLSCSPISGHRSVSWYQQTPGQGLQFLFEYFSETQRNKGNFPGRFSGRQFSNSRSEMNVSTLELGDSALYLCASREAGVTDTQYFGPGTRLTVL.

The J gene is TRBJ1-2, the V gene TRBV3-1; D ambiguous. The CDR3 contains 14 residues. The germline gives CDR1 LGHDT, CDR2 YNNKEL (reference sequence). Trimming removed 1 base from V and 3 bases from J, with 9 bases in between. The CDR3 protein is CASSQGGPHYGYTF. CDR3 sequence (DNA): TGTGCCAGCAGCCAAGGCGGTCCTCACTATGGCTACACCTTC.

J is TRBJ1-6 and V is TRBV20-1; a possible D gene is TRBD1 (5 bases). The length of the CDR3 is 14 residues. Per the germline V gene, CDR1 is DFQATT and CDR2 is SNEGSKA (reference sequence). V was trimmed by 4 bases and J by 4 bases, leaving 11 bases between them. The CDR3: CSAIDRRYNSPLHF. The CDR3 nucleotides are TGCAGTGCTATAGACAGACGATATAATTCACCCCTCCACTTT.

The J gene is TRBJ2-5, the V gene TRBV10-3; D is ambiguous. The CDR3 contains 13 residues. The germline gives CDR1 ENHRY, CDR2 SYGVKD. Trimming removed 0 bases at V and 6 bases at J, with 8 bases between. CDR3 bases: TGTGCCATCAGTGAGTCGACTTTGAAGACCCAGTACTTC. Its translation is CAISESTLKTQYF.

This clonotype was seen more than once but under ten times. The genes are TRBV12-3 or TRBV12-4 and TRBJ1-2; D is ambiguous. This CDR3 is 14 amino acids long. Trimming shortened V by 4 bases and J by 2 bases, and 11 bases separated the two germline ends. Here the CDR3 DNA reads TGTGCCAGCAGTTCCCGAGGCAGCAACTATGGCTACACCTTC. Translation gives CASSSRGSNYGYTF.

The chain combines TRBV20-1 with TRBJ2-1, with 14 bases that match TRBD2. The length of the CDR3 is 16 residues. J lost 2 bases, V lost 4 bases, and 4 bases had no gene match. Germline CDR1 DFQATT, CDR2 SNEGSKA (reference sequence). The CDR3: CSATGLAGVPYNEQFF. CDR3 bases: TGCAGTGCTACGGGACTAGCGGGAGTCCCCTACAATGAGCAGTTCTTC.

V usage is TRBV5-5 and J usage is TRBJ2-5; possibly TRBD1 for D (5 bases). This CDR3 is 16 amino acids long. Germline CDR1 is SGHKS and CDR2 is YYEKEE (reference sequence). Trimming took off 0 bases at V and 4 bases at J, with 16 bases between the two ends. DNA of the CDR3: TGTGCCAGCAGCTTGGTTCGGACAACCCTCGGAGAGACCCAGTACTTC. It encodes CASSLVRTTLGETQYF.

This clonotype was seen a handful of times. V is TRBV5-5 and J is TRBJ2-1; 9 bases line up with TRBD2. Germline assignment: CDR1 SGHKS and CDR2 YYEKEE (reference sequence). The CDR3 has 17 residues. The ends lost 0 bases at V and 9 bases at J; junction bases unmatched: 13. The CDR3 DNA sequence: TGTGCCAGCAGCTTGGCTGTGTTAGCGGGAGAAAGTAGTGAGCAGTTCTTC. Its translation: CASSLAVLAGESSEQFF.